The 3 T cell receptor beta chains reported below all come from one sample, sequenced in a study of cytomegalovirus exposure and HLA in healthy donors. The primer mix had 60 Vbeta and 13 Jbeta primers. Assay used: immunoSEQ multiplex PCR; TCRdb lists only in-frame clones, some missing. The table includes approximately 150,000 clones, about 72% detected once. The sequenced sample was PBMCs. The receptors derive from a man aged 35 to 55 in good health and CMV-seronegative.

The chain links TRBV6-6 to TRBJ2-3; the match to TRBD1 covers 7 bases. The trim removed 4 bases at V and 1 base at J, leaving 5 bases unmatched. The germline V gene encodes CDR1 MNHNY and CDR2 SVGAGI (reference sequence). There are 15 residues in the CDR3. CDR3 nucleotide sequence: TGTGCCAGCAGTTCCCGGGACAGAGGCACAGATACGCAGTATTTT. This sequence encodes CASSSRDRGTDTQYF.

This clone was counted between two and nine times. The chain carries TRBV5-6 and TRBJ2-7; D uncertain. V was pared by 1 base and J by 3 bases, with 11 bases between. The CDR3 extends over 14 amino acids. CDR1 and CDR2 from the germline V gene are SGHDT and YYEEEE. CDR3 DNA: TGTGCCAGCAGCTTGACAAGATCCTTCTACGAGCAGTACTTC. Amino acids: CASSLTRSFYEQYF.

This clone was seen once. The chain uses TRBV10-3 and TRBJ2-3; 7 positions match TRBD2. Germline loops: CDR1 ENHRY, CDR2 SYGVKD. Trimming at V came to 6 bases and at J to 5 bases, leaving 8 bases not matched to a gene. This CDR3 contains 14 residues. CDR3 nucleotide sequence: TGTGCCATCAGCGAAGTAATAGCGGGAGATACGCAGTATTTT. It is translated as CAISEVIAGDTQYF.